The TCR beta chain under discussion was sequenced for a study of glioma-infiltrating T cells. Germline CDR1 MGHRA, CDR2 YSYEKL. With V trimmed by 1 base and J by 0 bases, 14 bases remained unmatched. The length of the CDR3 is 21 residues. With respect to this clonotype: Its antigen is as yet unknown.

The study, taken as a whole, reports: Only very few CDR3 sequences appeared in both tissue and blood.

Amplification of TCR alpha and beta CDR3 regions from RNA used iRepertoire nested multiplex PCR. Input was roughly 100-450 ng of tissue mRNA or PBMC total RNA. TCRdb analysed the multiplex PCR reads with MiXCR anew, one entry per CDR3 protein. There are roughly 130,000 distinct CDR3 sequences in the sample; approximately 26% occur only once, and around a quarter lies in the top ten. Material: glioma tissue, nonneoplastic brain tissue, or PBMCs (not recorded which). The chain is built from TRBV4-1 and TRBJ1-3; 11 positions agree with TRBD1. The sequence was obtained from a human donor with low-grade glioma or glioblastoma, undergoing nonglioma brain surgery, or in good health (not recorded which). The CDR3 bases are TGCGCCAGCAGCCAAGCACACCAGGGACAGGGGGGCTTTAGCTCTGGAAACACCATATATTTT. Translation: CASSQAHQGQGGFSSGNTIYF.